This is a list of T cell receptor beta chains from one sample in a study of CD8+ T cells in alopecia areata. Data came from immunoSEQ multiplex PCR; TCRdb stores just in-frame clones and leaves some out. Here the sample spans approximately 12,000 clones, around three fifths being singletons. Sequencing was done on a sample of skin. These receptors were obtained from a human donor with alopecia areata. Both conserved end residues are part of each CDR3. Each record gives: J gene, D gene, clone size, V gene, CDR3 protein, CDR3 DNA. D genes are given only for firm matches. Clone sizes are given selectively: once, few, many, or a class where the clone is expanded.

j_gene: TRBJ1-1
d_gene: NA
abundance: NA
v_gene: TRBV7-8
CDR3aa: CASSARPAGQKNTEAFF
CDR3nt: TGTGCCAGCAGCGCTCGACCCGCCGGACAGAAGAACACTGAAGCTTTCTTT

j_gene: TRBJ2-7
d_gene: NA
abundance: NA
v_gene: TRBV7-2
CDR3aa: CASSQSSGTASSYEQYF
CDR3nt: TGTGCCAGCAGCCAAAGTTCCGGGACTGCTAGCTCCTACGAGCAGTACTTC

j_gene: TRBJ2-1
d_gene: TRBD2
abundance: medium-sized
v_gene: TRBV15
CDR3aa: CATSRDRLAGMQFF
CDR3nt: TGTGCCACCAGCAGAGATCGGCTAGCGGGAATGCAGTTCTTC

j_gene: TRBJ2-1
d_gene: TRBD2
abundance: large
v_gene: TRBV19
CDR3aa: CASTIGGVHNEQFF
CDR3nt: TGTGCCAGTACCATCGGGGGGGTCCACAATGAGCAGTTCTTC

j_gene: TRBJ1-5
d_gene: NA
abundance: medium-sized
v_gene: TRBV5-1
CDR3aa: CASSLDGGAGQPQHF
CDR3nt: TGCGCCAGCAGCTTGGATGGGGGCGCGGGTCAGCCCCAGCATTTT

j_gene: TRBJ2-3
d_gene: TRBD2
abundance: few
v_gene: TRBV6-1
CDR3aa: CASRPSGELPDTQYF
CDR3nt: TGTGCCAGCCGACCTAGCGGGGAATTACCAGATACGCAGTATTTT

j_gene: TRBJ1-1
d_gene: NA
abundance: NA
v_gene: TRBV11-2
CDR3aa: CASSLEFGAKNTEAFF
CDR3nt: TGTGCCAGCAGCTTAGAATTTGGGGCGAAGAACACTGAAGCTTTCTTT

j_gene: TRBJ1-2
d_gene: NA
abundance: NA
v_gene: TRBV6-1
CDR3aa: CASSGTSLGYTF
CDR3nt: TGTGCCAGCAGTGGGACGTCTCTAGGCTACACCTTC

j_gene: TRBJ2-1
d_gene: NA
abundance: once
v_gene: TRBV27
CDR3aa: CASSRSWDLLYNEQFF
CDR3nt: TGTGCCAGCAGCCGCAGTTGGGACTTACTCTACAATGAGCAGTTCTTC

j_gene: TRBJ2-7
d_gene: NA
abundance: few
v_gene: TRBV7-9
CDR3aa: CASSAGPGEQYF
CDR3nt: TGTGCCAGCAGCGCCGGGCCGGGGGAGCAGTACTTC

j_gene: TRBJ1-2
d_gene: TRBD1
abundance: NA
v_gene: TRBV4-1
CDR3aa: CASRGGTGDGYTF
CDR3nt: TGCGCTTCCAGGGGCGGGACAGGGGATGGCTACACCTTC

j_gene: TRBJ2-7
d_gene: TRBD2
abundance: NA
v_gene: TRBV28
CDR3aa: CASSLGTSGRDEQYF
CDR3nt: TGTGCCAGCAGTTTAGGGACTAGCGGGCGCGACGAGCAGTACTTC

j_gene: TRBJ2-7
d_gene: TRBD1
abundance: few
v_gene: TRBV7-9
CDR3aa: CASSLKDRATYEQYF
CDR3nt: TGTGCCAGCAGCCTAAAGGACAGGGCTACCTACGAGCAGTACTTC

j_gene: TRBJ1-3
d_gene: NA
abundance: NA
v_gene: TRBV29-1
CDR3aa: CSVDRLGTIYF
CDR3nt: TGCAGCGTTGACCGGCTGGGCACCATATATTTT

j_gene: TRBJ2-2
d_gene: NA
abundance: NA
v_gene: TRBV2
CDR3aa: CASSPDRNTGELFF
CDR3nt: TGTGCCAGCAGCCCCGACAGGAACACCGGGGAGCTGTTTTTT

j_gene: TRBJ1-5
d_gene: NA
abundance: NA
v_gene: TRBV2
CDR3aa: CASSEGGWNQPQHF
CDR3nt: TGTGCCAGCAGCGAAGGGGGTTGGAATCAGCCCCAGCATTTT

j_gene: TRBJ2-7
d_gene: NA
abundance: NA
v_gene: TRBV7-2
CDR3aa: CASSLDRDAYEQYF
CDR3nt: TGTGCCAGCAGCTTAGACCGGGACGCCTACGAGCAGTACTTC

j_gene: TRBJ2-7
d_gene: TRBD2
abundance: NA
v_gene: TRBV12-5
CDR3aa: CASGRLANYEQYF
CDR3nt: TGTGCTAGTGGTCGACTAGCGAACTACGAGCAGTACTTC

j_gene: TRBJ2-5
d_gene: NA
abundance: NA
v_gene: TRBV6-6
CDR3aa: CASSSGWVETQYF
CDR3nt: TGTGCCAGCAGCTCAGGGTGGGTCGAGACCCAGTACTTC

j_gene: TRBJ2-1
d_gene: NA
abundance: NA
v_gene: TRBV4-1
CDR3aa: CASSQRVRDEQFF
CDR3nt: TGCGCCAGCAGCCAACGGGTTCGGGATGAGCAGTTCTTC

j_gene: TRBJ2-7
d_gene: TRBD2
abundance: NA
v_gene: TRBV7-6
CDR3aa: CASSPLLQAGVYEQYF
CDR3nt: TGTGCCAGCAGCCCCCTCCTCCAAGCGGGAGTTTACGAGCAGTACTTC

j_gene: TRBJ2-2
d_gene: NA
abundance: NA
v_gene: TRBV7-7
CDR3aa: CASSLDTGPSTGELFF
CDR3nt: TGTGCTAGCAGCTTAGATACAGGGCCTAGCACCGGGGAGCTGTTTTTT

j_gene: TRBJ1-3
d_gene: NA
abundance: NA
v_gene: TRBV29-1
CDR3aa: CSVRGGNTIYF
CDR3nt: TGCAGCGTGAGAGGTGGAAACACCATATATTTT

j_gene: TRBJ2-7
d_gene: NA
abundance: NA
v_gene: TRBV28
CDR3aa: CASRPGGTIVSYEQYF
CDR3nt: TGTGCCAGCAGACCAGGGGGGACTATCGTTTCCTACGAGCAGTACTTC

j_gene: TRBJ2-6
d_gene: TRBD1
abundance: few
v_gene: TRBV28
CDR3aa: CASKDRDRVSGANVLTF
CDR3nt: TGTGCCAGCAAAGACCGGGACAGGGTTTCTGGGGCCAACGTCCTGACTTTC

j_gene: TRBJ1-1
d_gene: NA
abundance: NA
v_gene: TRBV13
CDR3aa: CASSLIGGQGKSEAFF
CDR3nt: TGTGCCAGCAGCTTAATCGGGGGGCAGGGTAAGAGTGAAGCTTTCTTT